These T cell receptor beta chains were read from a single sample in a study of beta chain features in type 1 diabetes. Sequenced by immunoSEQ multiplex PCR; TCRdb stores in-frame clones only, minus some. The sample gives roughly 400,000 clones, about 14% of which show up once; roughly 0.04% is in the top ten. Sequencing was done on a sample of naive CD4+ T cells from blood. The receptors here all came from a man aged 25 to 40 in good health. Each CDR3 is given with its conserved first and last residue. The D gene is left open where the match is weak. Not all rows give a size; the values are once, few, many and, for expanded clones, a class.

d_gene,abundance,v_gene,j_gene,CDR3aa,CDR3nt
TRBD1,few,TRBV29-1,TRBJ2-5,CSVGKDRVKEETQYF,TGCAGCGTGGGAAAGGACAGGGTAAAGGAAGAGACCCAGTACTTC
NA,NA,TRBV9,TRBJ2-5,CASSATGGRQETQYF,TGTGCCAGCAGCGCGACGGGGGGCAGGCAAGAGACCCAGTACTTC
NA,NA,TRBV6-5,TRBJ2-3,CASSYDHMDTQYF,TGTGCCAGCAGTTACGACCATATGGATACGCAGTATTTT
NA,few,TRBV6-1,TRBJ2-1,CASRGAGSYNEQFF,TGTGCCAGCAGAGGAGCTGGGTCCTACAATGAGCAGTTCTTC
TRBD2,NA,TRBV13,TRBJ2-3,CASSLEGLGSADTQYF,TGTGCCAGCAGCTTAGAGGGACTAGGGAGCGCAGATACGCAGTATTTT
TRBD1,once,TRBV4-3,TRBJ1-2,CASSTDRGAYGYTF,TGCGCCAGCAGTACTGACAGGGGCGCCTATGGCTACACCTTC
TRBD1,few,TRBV10-2,TRBJ2-2,CASSGDRTTGELFF,TGCGCCAGCAGTGGGGACAGAACCACCGGGGAGCTGTTTTTT
NA,NA,TRBV5-1,TRBJ2-7,CASMTGGSSYEQYF,TGCGCCAGCATGACAGGCGGTTCCTCCTACGAGCAGTACTTC
NA,NA,TRBV10-2,TRBJ2-3,CASSGREKGTDTQYF,TGCGCCAGCAGTGGGAGGGAGAAGGGCACAGATACGCAGTATTTT
NA,NA,TRBV14,TRBJ1-5,CASSQNEYQPQHF,TGTGCCAGCAGCCAGAATGAATATCAGCCCCAGCATTTT
NA,NA,TRBV15,TRBJ2-5,CATSRDPVRPETQYF,TGTGCCACCAGCAGAGATCCCGTAAGACCAGAGACCCAGTACTTC
NA,few,TRBV27,TRBJ2-3,CASSLRFTDTQYF,TGTGCCAGCAGTTTGCGGTTCACAGATACGCAGTATTTT
NA,few,TRBV18,TRBJ1-3,CASSATRGPGNTIYF,TGTGCCAGCTCCGCCACCAGGGGCCCTGGAAACACCATATATTTT
TRBD1,few,TRBV25-1,TRBJ2-3,CASSEMRQGLPDTQYF,TGTGCCAGCAGTGAGATGAGACAGGGATTACCAGATACGCAGTATTTT
TRBD1,few,TRBV28,TRBJ1-1,CASIRQGEAFF,TGTGCCAGCATCAGACAGGGAGAAGCTTTCTTT
NA,NA,TRBV9,TRBJ2-7,CASSVATWGYEQYF,TGTGCCAGCAGCGTAGCTACGTGGGGGTACGAGCAGTACTTC
NA,NA,TRBV11-1,TRBJ1-1,CASSPEVWTEAFF,TGTGCCAGCAGCCCGGAGGTGTGGACTGAAGCTTTCTTT
NA,NA,TRBV7-9,TRBJ2-3,CASSLIQGRTDTQYF,TGTGCCAGCAGCTTAATTCAGGGCCGCACAGATACGCAGTATTTT
NA,NA,TRBV7-9,TRBJ2-3,CASSPSLTGTSDSTDTQYF,TGTGCCAGCAGCCCAAGCCTAACCGGGACGTCCGATAGCACAGATACGCAGTATTTT
NA,NA,TRBV29-1,TRBJ1-2,CSVLGANYGYTF,TGCAGCGTTCTCGGGGCGAACTATGGCTACACCTTC
NA,NA,TRBV7-9,TRBJ2-3,CASSHGQPTDTQYF,TGTGCCAGCAGTCACGGACAGCCAACAGATACGCAGTATTTT
NA,few,TRBV14,TRBJ2-6,CASSQGPGMDPGANVLTF,TGTGCCAGCAGCCAAGGTCCCGGTATGGACCCTGGGGCCAACGTCCTGACTTTC
NA,few,TRBV7-9,TRBJ1-2,CASSLSSVSYGYTF,TGTGCCAGCAGCTTATCTTCAGTTTCCTATGGCTACACCTTC
TRBD2,few,TRBV25-1,TRBJ2-4,CASSDSTAGTSNIQYF,TGTGCCAGCAGTGACTCAACAGCCGGGACTAGCAACATTCAGTACTTC
NA,few,TRBV7-2,TRBJ2-1,CASSLVGGIPYEQFF,TGTGCCAGCAGCTTAGTTGGCGGGATCCCCTATGAGCAGTTCTTC
NA,NA,TRBV13,TRBJ2-2,CASSLRGLNTGELFF,TGTGCCAGCAGCTTAAGGGGCTTAAACACCGGGGAGCTGTTTTTT
TRBD1,NA,TRBV28,TRBJ1-6,CASSPAGQGLLQSSPLHF,TGTGCCAGCAGTCCCGCGGGACAGGGTCTACTACAATCTAGTCCCCTCCACTTT
NA,NA,TRBV27,TRBJ1-5,CASHGQPQHF,TGTGCCAGTCATGGGCAGCCCCAGCATTTT
NA,NA,TRBV10-3,TRBJ1-2,CAISGIDYGYTF,TGTGCCATCAGCGGGATTGACTATGGCTACACCTTC
TRBD1,NA,TRBV5-4,TRBJ1-3,CASSLGTGNTIYF,TGTGCCAGCAGCCTAGGGACAGGGAACACCATATATTTT
TRBD1,NA,TRBV6-5,TRBJ2-7,CASSRTGGGYEQYF,TGTGCCAGCAGTAGGACAGGGGGCGGTTACGAGCAGTACTTC
NA,NA,TRBV5-1,TRBJ2-6,CASRFGPDSGANVLTF,TGCGCCAGCAGATTCGGACCCGACTCTGGGGCCAACGTCCTGACTTTC
NA,few,TRBV30,TRBJ1-2,CAWTQGSYGYTF,TGTGCCTGGACTCAGGGGTCCTATGGCTACACCTTC
NA,NA,TRBV30,TRBJ1-1,CAWSELRVNTEAFF,TGTGCCTGGAGTGAATTACGGGTAAACACTGAAGCTTTCTTT
NA,few,TRBV6-4,TRBJ2-5,CASSRRPQETQYF,TGTGCCAGCAGTCGACGCCCGCAAGAGACCCAGTACTTC
NA,few,TRBV18,TRBJ1-3,CASFRQERTSGNTIYF,TGTGCCAGCTTTAGACAGGAACGCACTTCTGGGAACACCATATATTTT
NA,few,TRBV30,TRBJ2-2,CAWSPFRHGNTGELFF,TGTGCCTGGAGTCCTTTTCGACATGGTAACACCGGGGAGCTGTTTTTT
TRBD1,few,TRBV30,TRBJ1-4,CAWSRGTVNEKLFF,TGTGCCTGGAGTAGGGGGACAGTTAATGAAAAACTGTTTTTT
TRBD1,NA,TRBV7-8,TRBJ2-3,CASSLGTGIPDTQYF,TGTGCCAGCTCCCTTGGGACAGGTATTCCAGATACGCAGTATTTT
TRBD2,few,TRBV30,TRBJ2-2,CAWRVFGTTTGELFF,TGTGCCTGGAGGGTGTTCGGGACTACTACCGGGGAGCTGTTTTTT
TRBD1,NA,TRBV7-9,TRBJ1-6,CASTHRDREFDSPLHF,TGTGCCAGCACTCACCGGGACAGGGAATTTGATTCACCCCTCCACTTT
NA,few,TRBV2,TRBJ1-1,CASFAGVNTEAFF,TGTGCCTCTTTCGCCGGGGTTAACACTGAAGCTTTCTTT